This T cell receptor beta chain derives from a study of T cells in Graves' hyperthyroidism and ophthalmopathy. Per the germline V gene, CDR1 is MNHNS and CDR2 is SASEGT. The CDR3 extends over 14 amino acids. V was shortened by 4 bases and J by 4 bases, with 10 bases between the two germline ends. Comments on this clonotype: The antigen is unknown.

Study-level findings and limits: For ophthalmopathy, model prediction preceded onset by a median roughly 5.9 months. Among clonotypes expanded in thyroid above 0.001, most were also found in blood.

RNA transcripts were the template for amplifying TCR beta CDR3 regions. Initially, a first-round RT-PCR of the TCR CDR3 employed the HTBI primer set. TCRdb re-analysed the multiplex PCR reads in MiXCR, keeping a single row per CDR3 protein. The table lists 550,000 to 700,000 distinct CDR3 sequences, just over 45% of them singletons. The specimen was peripheral blood or thyroid tissue (not recorded which). The genes are TRBV6-1 and TRBJ2-2, with D perhaps being TRBD1 or TRBD2 (5 bases each). The clonotype comes from an adult woman with Graves' disease, either hyperthyroidism or ophthalmopathy (not recorded which). The CDR3 spells CASSVDGTTGELFF. The CDR3 region has the DNA TGTGCCAGCAGTGTCGACGGGACCACCGGGGAGCTGTTTTTT.